These T cell receptor beta chains were read from a single sample in a study of blood T cell repertoires in COVID-19. Produced via immunoSEQ multiplex PCR; TCRdb's table is partial and in-frame only. The sample has over 250,000 clones, approximately 84% seen once. Specimen: peripheral blood. These receptors all stem from a human donor with COVID-19, enrolled during active disease. The donor label of this sample is uncertain. Each CDR3 is given with its conserved first and last residue. A D gene is named only where the DNA matches it firmly. Expanded clones get a size class; other rows say once, few or many, or leave the size out.

v_gene: TRBV19
abundance: -
j_gene: TRBJ1-5
d_gene: -
CDR3nt: TGTGCCAGTAGTACCGTTGGCGGGGATCAGCCCCAGCATTTT
CDR3aa: CASSTVGGDQPQHF

v_gene: TRBV12-3/TRBV12-4
abundance: few
j_gene: TRBJ2-7
d_gene: TRBD1
CDR3nt: TGTGCCAGCAGTAAAACAGGGGGAGGAGAGCAGTACTTC
CDR3aa: CASSKTGGGEQYF

v_gene: TRBV28
abundance: -
j_gene: TRBJ2-5
d_gene: -
CDR3nt: TGTGCCAGCAGTTTAGAAGGACAGTGGTGGACCCAGTACTTC
CDR3aa: CASSLEGQWWTQYF

v_gene: TRBV6-6
abundance: -
j_gene: TRBJ1-5
d_gene: -
CDR3nt: TGTGCCAGCAGTTACTCGCCCGGTGCTCAGCCCCAGCATTTT
CDR3aa: CASSYSPGAQPQHF

v_gene: TRBV24-1
abundance: -
j_gene: TRBJ2-3
d_gene: -
CDR3nt: TGTGCCACCAGGGAAACAGGGTCAGGCACAGATACGCAGTATTTT
CDR3aa: CATRETGSGTDTQYF

v_gene: TRBV7-8
abundance: once
j_gene: TRBJ1-4
d_gene: -
CDR3nt: TGTGCCAGCAGCGGCCATCCAACTAATGAAAAACTGTTTTTT
CDR3aa: CASSGHPTNEKLFF

v_gene: TRBV5-4
abundance: -
j_gene: TRBJ2-1
d_gene: TRBD2
CDR3nt: TGTGCCAGCAGCGCTAAGGCAGCGGGAGGGTACTACAATGAGCAGTTCTTC
CDR3aa: CASSAKAAGGYYNEQFF

v_gene: TRBV29-1
abundance: -
j_gene: TRBJ1-2
d_gene: -
CDR3nt: TGCAGCGTTGAAGATCCGCGGAGCTATGGCTACACCTTC
CDR3aa: CSVEDPRSYGYTF

v_gene: TRBV5-6
abundance: -
j_gene: TRBJ2-7
d_gene: -
CDR3nt: TGTGCCAGCAGCTTGGGTGGGAGGACCTACGAGCAGTACTTC
CDR3aa: CASSLGGRTYEQYF

v_gene: TRBV3-1/TRBV3-2
abundance: few
j_gene: TRBJ2-7
d_gene: TRBD2
CDR3nt: TGTGCCAGCAGCCAGGCGGGAGGGTACGAGCAGTACTTC
CDR3aa: CASSQAGGYEQYF

v_gene: TRBV2
abundance: -
j_gene: TRBJ2-7
d_gene: TRBD1
CDR3nt: TGTGCCAGCAGTGACCGGGACAGGGTCTACGAGCAGTACTTC
CDR3aa: CASSDRDRVYEQYF

v_gene: TRBV9
abundance: -
j_gene: TRBJ1-2
d_gene: TRBD1
CDR3nt: TGTGCCAGCAGCGTAGGGACAGGGGGGGTCTATGGCTACACCTTC
CDR3aa: CASSVGTGGVYGYTF

v_gene: TRBV19
abundance: -
j_gene: TRBJ1-2
d_gene: -
CDR3nt: TGTGCCAGTAGTATCGGCGCTTGGAAGGGGCAAAACTATGGCTACACCTTC
CDR3aa: CASSIGAWKGQNYGYTF

v_gene: TRBV7-9
abundance: once
j_gene: TRBJ1-4
d_gene: -
CDR3nt: TGTGCCAGCAGCTTTGGGCAGACTAATGAAAAACTGTTTTTT
CDR3aa: CASSFGQTNEKLFF

v_gene: TRBV6-6
abundance: -
j_gene: TRBJ2-1
d_gene: TRBD2
CDR3nt: TGTGCCAGCAGTCCCGGCGGACGACTAGCGGCCTTTGCTAACTACAATGAGCAGTTCTTC
CDR3aa: CASSPGGRLAAFANYNEQFF

v_gene: TRBV7-2
abundance: -
j_gene: TRBJ2-3
d_gene: TRBD2
CDR3nt: TGTGCCAGCAGCCCTCGAGGACGACTAGCGAACACAGATACGCAGTATTTT
CDR3aa: CASSPRGRLANTDTQYF

v_gene: TRBV28
abundance: once
j_gene: TRBJ2-7
d_gene: -
CDR3nt: TGTGCCAGCAGTGACACCGGGACTGTTCTACGAGGGCAGTACTTC
CDR3aa: CASSDTGTVLRGQYF

v_gene: TRBV4-2
abundance: -
j_gene: TRBJ1-4
d_gene: TRBD1
CDR3nt: TGTGCCAGCAGCCGACAGGGACAGGGGAATGAAAAACTGTTTTTT
CDR3aa: CASSRQGQGNEKLFF

v_gene: TRBV2
abundance: -
j_gene: TRBJ1-2
d_gene: -
CDR3nt: TGTGCCAGCAGGGTTTACCGGGACACCTATGGCTACACCTTC
CDR3aa: CASRVYRDTYGYTF

v_gene: TRBV4-1
abundance: -
j_gene: TRBJ1-2
d_gene: -
CDR3nt: TGCGCCAGCAGCCAAGATGGACAGCTATATGGCTACACCTTC
CDR3aa: CASSQDGQLYGYTF

v_gene: TRBV28
abundance: -
j_gene: TRBJ1-2
d_gene: -
CDR3nt: TGTGCCAGCAGTTTAACCCCGTCCCTAGCCACCTACACCTTC
CDR3aa: CASSLTPSLATYTF

v_gene: TRBV19
abundance: -
j_gene: TRBJ2-1
d_gene: TRBD1
CDR3nt: TGTGCCACCCAAGGGACAGCCGTAGGCAATGAGCAGTTCTTC
CDR3aa: CATQGTAVGNEQFF

v_gene: TRBV4-1
abundance: once
j_gene: TRBJ1-2
d_gene: TRBD1
CDR3nt: TGCGCCAGCAGCCCGACGGGGGACAGGGCCTCACTAAACTATGGCTACACCTTC
CDR3aa: CASSPTGDRASLNYGYTF

v_gene: TRBV5-4
abundance: -
j_gene: TRBJ1-2
d_gene: -
CDR3nt: TGTGCCAGCAGCTTGGAGGGGATCGACTATGGCTACACCTTC
CDR3aa: CASSLEGIDYGYTF

v_gene: TRBV4-3
abundance: -
j_gene: TRBJ1-2
d_gene: -
CDR3nt: TGCGCCAGCAGCCCCTCTCGACAGCAGCACTATGGCTACACCTTC
CDR3aa: CASSPSRQQHYGYTF

v_gene: TRBV30
abundance: -
j_gene: TRBJ1-6
d_gene: TRBD1
CDR3nt: TGTGCCTGGACGGGACAGGGGGATTCACCCCTCCACTTT
CDR3aa: CAWTGQGDSPLHF

v_gene: TRBV21-1
abundance: -
j_gene: TRBJ2-4
d_gene: -
CDR3nt: TGTGCCAGCAGCAAAGGGGCCTTTCTAGCCAAAAACATTCAGTACTTC
CDR3aa: CASSKGAFLAKNIQYF

v_gene: TRBV9
abundance: -
j_gene: TRBJ2-1
d_gene: TRBD1
CDR3nt: TGTGCCAGCAGCGCCTCTATTGGACAGGGCTGGAATGAGCAGTTCTTC
CDR3aa: CASSASIGQGWNEQFF

v_gene: TRBV11-2
abundance: -
j_gene: TRBJ2-7
d_gene: TRBD1
CDR3nt: TGTGCCAGCAGCCTCGACAGGGTCGGGCAGTACTTC
CDR3aa: CASSLDRVGQYF

v_gene: TRBV27
abundance: -
j_gene: TRBJ1-2
d_gene: -
CDR3nt: TGTGCCAGCAGAGGGGGTTATGGCTACACCTTC
CDR3aa: CASRGGYGYTF

v_gene: TRBV29-1
abundance: once
j_gene: TRBJ1-1
d_gene: -
CDR3nt: TGCAGCGTAATACAGGGTTCTGGTACTGAAGCTTTCTTT
CDR3aa: CSVIQGSGTEAFF

v_gene: TRBV5-4
abundance: -
j_gene: TRBJ1-4
d_gene: TRBD1
CDR3nt: TGTGCCAGCAGCCGCGGACAGGGCTCAACTAATGAAAAACTGTTTTTT
CDR3aa: CASSRGQGSTNEKLFF

v_gene: TRBV19
abundance: -
j_gene: TRBJ2-7
d_gene: TRBD2
CDR3nt: TGTGCCAGTAGTATATCCAGCGGGAGAAACGAGCAGTACTTC
CDR3aa: CASSISSGRNEQYF

v_gene: TRBV28
abundance: -
j_gene: TRBJ1-3
d_gene: -
CDR3nt: TGTGCCAGCAGTCCGGCGGATATTGTACTGTCTGGAAACACCATATATTTT
CDR3aa: CASSPADIVLSGNTIYF

v_gene: TRBV10-3
abundance: -
j_gene: TRBJ1-4
d_gene: -
CDR3nt: TGTGCCATCAGTGAGACTTGGGGCGGCTCTAATGAAAAACTGTTTTTT
CDR3aa: CAISETWGGSNEKLFF

v_gene: TRBV28
abundance: -
j_gene: TRBJ2-3
d_gene: TRBD1
CDR3nt: TGTGCCAGCAGTTTTGGGGGACAGGGGACCCATCCGCAGTATTTT
CDR3aa: CASSFGGQGTHPQYF

v_gene: TRBV12-3/TRBV12-4
abundance: few
j_gene: TRBJ2-7
d_gene: -
CDR3nt: TGTGCCAGCAGTTTTGGGGCAGCCTACGAGCAGTACTTC
CDR3aa: CASSFGAAYEQYF

v_gene: TRBV27
abundance: -
j_gene: TRBJ2-1
d_gene: TRBD2
CDR3nt: TGTGCCAGCTATCCAATAGCGGGAGGGCCGCAGAATGAGCAGTTCTTC
CDR3aa: CASYPIAGGPQNEQFF

v_gene: TRBV19
abundance: -
j_gene: TRBJ2-7
d_gene: TRBD2
CDR3nt: TGTGCCAGTAGTATTAGTCTAGCGGGAGGGATATCCTACGAGCAGTACTTC
CDR3aa: CASSISLAGGISYEQYF

v_gene: TRBV28
abundance: once
j_gene: TRBJ2-7
d_gene: -
CDR3nt: TGTGCCAGCAGATCTAATAACTACGAGCAGTACTTC
CDR3aa: CASRSNNYEQYF

v_gene: TRBV7-9
abundance: -
j_gene: TRBJ2-1
d_gene: TRBD2
CDR3nt: TGTGCCAGCAGCCCCTCACCTAGCGGGAGGAACTACAATGAGCAGTTCTTC
CDR3aa: CASSPSPSGRNYNEQFF

v_gene: TRBV7-9
abundance: -
j_gene: TRBJ2-4
d_gene: TRBD1
CDR3nt: TGTGCCAGCAGCTTAGCAGGGGGCGCTTTAGTGGGGAACTTC
CDR3aa: CASSLAGGALVGNF

v_gene: TRBV6-6
abundance: -
j_gene: TRBJ2-5
d_gene: -
CDR3nt: TGTGCCAGCAGTTACTCGGCAGAGACCCAGTACTTC
CDR3aa: CASSYSAETQYF

v_gene: TRBV29-1
abundance: -
j_gene: TRBJ2-7
d_gene: TRBD2
CDR3nt: TGCAGCGTATCTAGCGGGCTCGACTACGAGCAGTACTTC
CDR3aa: CSVSSGLDYEQYF

v_gene: TRBV18
abundance: -
j_gene: TRBJ2-5
d_gene: -
CDR3nt: TGTGCCAGCTCGCCAATCGACAGGTCTGGGTCCGAGACCCAGTACTTC
CDR3aa: CASSPIDRSGSETQYF

v_gene: TRBV19
abundance: -
j_gene: TRBJ2-7
d_gene: TRBD1
CDR3nt: TGTGCCAGTAGTCCCGGGACAGGGCTTTACTACGAGCAGTACTTC
CDR3aa: CASSPGTGLYYEQYF

v_gene: TRBV6-5
abundance: -
j_gene: TRBJ2-7
d_gene: -
CDR3nt: TGTGCCAGCAGAGATCCGGGATCTTCGACTTACGAGCAGTACTTC
CDR3aa: CASRDPGSSTYEQYF

v_gene: TRBV29-1
abundance: -
j_gene: TRBJ2-5
d_gene: -
CDR3nt: TGCAGCGTTGAAAAGGTGGCGGGCCAAGAGACCCAGTACTTC
CDR3aa: CSVEKVAGQETQYF

v_gene: TRBV24-1
abundance: -
j_gene: TRBJ2-5
d_gene: TRBD2
CDR3nt: TGTGCCACCAGTGACGGACTAGCGGGAGAGACCCAGTACTTC
CDR3aa: CATSDGLAGETQYF

v_gene: TRBV3-1/TRBV3-2
abundance: -
j_gene: TRBJ1-2
d_gene: -
CDR3nt: TGTGCCAGCAGCCTTGGATTAACAGGGCGAGCTAACTATGGCTACACCTTC
CDR3aa: CASSLGLTGRANYGYTF

v_gene: TRBV27
abundance: once
j_gene: TRBJ2-3
d_gene: TRBD1
CDR3nt: TGTGCCAGCAGTTCGACAGGGATGAGCACAGATACGCAGTATTTT
CDR3aa: CASSSTGMSTDTQYF

v_gene: TRBV15
abundance: -
j_gene: TRBJ1-1
d_gene: -
CDR3nt: TGTGCCACCAGACAGGAGATTGGCACTGAAGCTTTCTTT
CDR3aa: CATRQEIGTEAFF

v_gene: TRBV29-1
abundance: -
j_gene: TRBJ2-2
d_gene: -
CDR3nt: TGCAGCGTTGTCGGGACTCCCCAAAACACCGGGGAGCTGTTTTTT
CDR3aa: CSVVGTPQNTGELFF

v_gene: TRBV29-1
abundance: -
j_gene: TRBJ2-3
d_gene: TRBD1
CDR3nt: TGCAGCGTGACACAGGGGTTCGGCACAGATACGCAGTATTTT
CDR3aa: CSVTQGFGTDTQYF

v_gene: TRBV7-2
abundance: -
j_gene: TRBJ1-5
d_gene: TRBD1
CDR3nt: TGTGCCAGCAGCTTAGAGGGGACAGTCCCCCAGCCCCAGCATTTT
CDR3aa: CASSLEGTVPQPQHF

v_gene: TRBV10-3
abundance: -
j_gene: TRBJ1-5
d_gene: -
CDR3nt: TGTGCCATCAGTGATGGGGCCCCCGAGCCCCAGCATTTT
CDR3aa: CAISDGAPEPQHF

v_gene: TRBV27
abundance: -
j_gene: TRBJ1-2
d_gene: -
CDR3nt: TGTGCCAGCAGTTCCGCGGGGGGCAACTATGGCTACACCTTC
CDR3aa: CASSSAGGNYGYTF

v_gene: TRBV19
abundance: -
j_gene: TRBJ2-7
d_gene: -
CDR3nt: TGTGCCAGTAGTATTCTATCCCCCGCCTACGAGCAGTACTTC
CDR3aa: CASSILSPAYEQYF